One and the same sample provided the 25 T cell receptor beta chains below, sequenced in a study of stem cell transplantation in POMP-related autoinflammatory disease. Here immunoSEQ multiplex PCR was the method, and the copy in TCRdb shows in-frame clones only, minus some. The sample records about 1,500 clones, about 81% being singletons. The sample was Tregs from PBMCs. These TCRs come from a human donor in good health.

CDR3 protein: CASKDLAGETQYF. CDR3 DNA sequence: TGTGCCAGCAAGGATCTAGCCGGCGAGACCCAGTACTTC. The rearrangement joins TRBV6-1 to TRBJ2-5; TRBD2 might be the D (5 bases). This CDR3 spans 13 amino acids. V was cut by 7 bases and J by 5 bases, with 14 bases left in between. The germline V gene encodes CDR1 MNHNS and CDR2 SASEGT.

This clone was recorded only once. The chain uses TRBV5-3 and TRBJ2-1; 8 bases align to TRBD2. TRBV5-3 is an ORF, with its function uncertain. Trimming removed 8 bases from V and 6 bases from J; junction bases left unmatched: 10. This CDR3 has 14 residues. The CDR3 nucleotides are TGTGCCAGCAGAGAGACGGGAGGGGGCAATGAGCAGTTCTTC. This codes for CASRETGGGNEQFF.

Only one count was recorded for this clone. The genes are TRBV7-9 and TRBJ2-1; D may be TRBD1 or TRBD2 (5 bases each). Trimming took 1 base from V and 7 from J, leaving 11 bases between them. CDR1 and CDR2 from the germline V gene are SEHNR and FQNEAQ (reference sequence). This CDR3 region has 14 residues. CDR3 loop: CASSLGDLGNEQFF. The CDR3 bases are TGTGCCAGCAGCTTAGGGGACCTCGGGAATGAGCAGTTCTTC.

J is TRBJ2-1 and V is TRBV6-5; D not certain. V was trimmed by 5 bases and J by 12 bases, leaving 11 bases between them. Germline-derived CDR1 and CDR2 are MNHEY and SVGAGI. The CDR3 covers 11 residues. The CDR3 protein is CASSNFLGQFF. For the CDR3, the DNA is TGTGCCAGCAGTAACTTTTTGGGGCAGTTCTTC.

V and J are TRBV6-7 and TRBJ2-7; 8 nucleotides align to TRBD2. TRBV6-7 is sorted into the ORF group, with uncertain function. The V gene end was trimmed by 5 bases and the J gene end by 2 bases; junction bases not matched to a gene: 14. The CDR3 contains 17 residues. The CDR3 coding sequence is TGTGCCAGCAGTCACCCCGGGAGGGATGTTGTGCCCTACGAGCAGTACTTC. Protein: CASSHPGRDVVPYEQYF.

This clone was found a few times. The chain joins TRBV4-2 to TRBJ1-1; weak D call: TRBD1 (6 bases). V gave up 1 base and J gave up 4 bases, with 16 bases separating them. The CDR3 has 16 residues. CDR1 and CDR2 (germline): LGHNA, YNFKEQ. Here the CDR3 DNA reads TGTGCCAGCAGCCAAGGCACCCAGGGGTCGACCACTGAAGCTTTCTTT. The encoded protein is CASSQGTQGSTTEAFF.

This rearrangement joins TRBV11-2 to TRBJ2-4, with D possibly TRBD2 on 6 matching bases. The V and J ends lost 5 bases and 6 bases respectively, with 23 bases between them. The CDR3 has 17 amino acids. Per the germline V gene, CDR1 is SGHAT and CDR2 is FQNNGV. The CDR3 DNA reads TGTGCCAGCAGCCTAGGCCGCGGGACCAGGAACCCAAACATTCAGTACTTC. It encodes CASSLGRGTRNPNIQYF.

This rearrangement joins TRBV9 to TRBJ1-2; 11 bases are a match to TRBD1. The V gene end was trimmed by 0 bases and the J gene end by 3 bases; junction bases not matched to a gene: 4. The CDR3 sequence is 16 residues long. CDR1 and CDR2 from the germline V gene are SGDLS and YYNGEE. The chain's CDR3 is CASSVGTGGADYGYTF. The DNA for the CDR3 is TGTGCCAGCAGCGTAGGGACAGGGGGCGCGGACTATGGCTACACCTTC.

V gene TRBV5-1 combines with J gene TRBJ2-3; 8 bases map to TRBD2. V dropped 1 base and J dropped 0; count of bases not matched to a gene: 10. The CDR3 loop spans 18 amino acids. Germline loops: CDR1 SGHRS, CDR2 YFSETQ. In nucleotides, the CDR3 is TGCGCCAGCAGCTTGCCCCTGAAGGCGGGGGGAAGCACAGATACGCAGTATTTT. Translation gives CASSLPLKAGGSTDTQYF.

CDR3 in amino acids: CASSLGQGIENEQFF. CDR3 nucleotides: TGTGCCAGCAGCTTGGGACAGGGGATTGAAAATGAGCAGTTCTTC. This chain uses TRBV11-2 with TRBJ2-1, with 10 bases matching TRBD1. CDR3 length: 15 residues. CDR1 is SGHAT and CDR2 is FQNNGV in the germline V gene. The junction had 6 bases not matched to a gene; V was cut back by 3 bases and J by 7 bases.

This clone was observed a single time. The chain has TRBV5-1 and TRBJ1-1, with D unclear. This CDR3 is built from 15 residues. The V and J ends lost 5 bases and 1 base respectively, with 15 bases between them. Germline lookup yields CDR1 SGHRS and CDR2 YFSETQ. CDR3 coding DNA: TGCGCCAGCAGTTCCACCCCTCGACCGAACACTGAAGCTTTCTTT. Translated: CASSSTPRPNTEAFF.

The chain joins TRBV30 to TRBJ2-3; TRBD2 aligns across 8 bases. V trimming: 6 bases; J trimming: 4 bases; junction bases outside the gene matches: 9. The CDR3 has 14 residues. The V gene's germline CDR1 is GTSNPN and CDR2 SVGIG (reference sequence). CDR3 nucleotides: TGTGCCTGTTTGCGGGGGGCCCACGCAGATACGCAGTATTTT. Its translation: CACLRGAHADTQYF.

This clone was counted a single time. The V and J genes are TRBV13 and TRBJ1-2; D call uncertain. CDR3 length equals 14 residues. V was trimmed by 5 bases and J by 5 bases, leaving 15 bases between them. Germline-derived CDR1 and CDR2 are PRHDT and FYEKMQ (reference sequence). The CDR3: CASSPPQTGYGYTF. CDR3 nucleotides: TGTGCCAGCAGCCCACCGCAAACGGGGTATGGCTACACCTTC.

CDR3 amino acids: CASSNGRYGYTF. The CDR3 nucleotides read TGCGCCAGCAGCAACGGACGATATGGCTACACCTTC. This chain links TRBV5-1 with TRBJ1-2; D unclear. The CDR3 consists of 12 residues. Germline V gene data show CDR1 as SGHRS and CDR2 as YFSETQ. Trimming took 4 bases from V and 5 from J, leaving 9 bases between them.

The chain carries TRBV6-6 and TRBJ2-7, with 7 bases aligning to TRBD1. The ends lost 5 bases at V and 4 bases at J; junction bases unmatched: 8. CDR1 and CDR2 (germline): MNHNY, SVGAGI (reference sequence). The CDR3 length is 14 residues. The CDR3 region has the DNA TGTGCCAGCAGTCCCCGGGACAGCCGATACGAGCAGTACTTC. This sequence encodes CASSPRDSRYEQYF.

This clone has a handful of counts. The chain joins TRBV28 to TRBJ1-5, with 10 bases that match TRBD1. Trimming removed 4 bases from V and 7 bases from J; junction bases left unmatched: 13. Per germline, CDR1 MDHEN and CDR2 SYDVKM. This CDR3 has 17 amino acids. The CDR3 loop reads CASSWVGDRGYNQPQHF. DNA for the CDR3: TGTGCCAGCAGTTGGGTGGGGGACAGGGGATACAACCAGCCCCAGCATTTT.

This chain joins TRBV14 and TRBJ2-7; no clear D gene. The CDR3 is 16 residues long. The V and J ends lost 0 bases and 9 bases respectively, with 21 bases between them. Germline CDR1 reads SGHDN; CDR2 reads FVKESK. This chain's CDR3 is CASSQDFLRRTDGQYF. The CDR3, as DNA: TGTGCCAGCAGCCAAGATTTTCTAAGGCGGACCGACGGGCAGTACTTC.

This chain links TRBV4-1 with TRBJ2-5, with a tentative D call TRBD1 (8 bases). The J call is uncertain, as TRBJ2-7 better fits the DNA end. Germline CDR1 reads MGHRA; CDR2 reads YSYEKL. This CDR3 has 15 residues. The CDR3 region has the DNA TGCGCCAGCAGCTTCGACAGGGGAGGGTACTACGAGCAGTACTTC. Translated: CASSFDRGGYYEQYF.

This clone is termed hyperexpanded. This rearrangement joins TRBV6-1 to TRBJ2-7; TRBD2 aligns across 13 bases. The ends lost 5 bases at V and 2 bases at J; junction bases unmatched: 3. The CDR3 runs to 15 residues. Germline V gives CDR1 MNHNS, CDR2 SASEGT. The CDR3 loop is CASSTGTSGTYEQYF. The CDR3 nucleotides are TGTGCCAGCAGTACTGGGACTAGCGGGACCTACGAGCAGTACTTC.

The chain links TRBV7-9 to TRBJ2-7; D gene unclear. Germline V gives CDR1 SEHNR, CDR2 FQNEAQ (reference sequence). The CDR3 loop spans 12 amino acids. Trimming removed 2 bases at V and 7 bases at J, with 9 bases between. In DNA, the CDR3 is TGTGCCAGCAGCTTAACAGTACGAGAGCAGTACTTC. Protein: CASSLTVREQYF.

This chain's CDR3 is CASSFGVAGQARPSYEQYF. CDR3 nucleotide sequence: TGTGCCAGCAGCTTCGGTGTTGCTGGACAGGCACGCCCCTCCTACGAGCAGTACTTC. The rearrangement uses TRBV5-6 and TRBJ2-7, with 7 bases lining up with TRBD1. CDR3 length equals 19 residues. Per germline, CDR1 SGHDT and CDR2 YYEEEE. The V and J ends lost 2 bases and 0 bases, in that order; junction bases with no gene match: 17. Full variable domain (missing parts from reference TRBV5-6 and TRBJ2-7): DAGVTQSPTHLIKTRGQQVTLRCSPKSGHDTVSWYQQALGQGPQFIFQYYEEEERQRGNFPDRFSGHQFPNYSSELNVNALLLGDSALYLCASSFGVAGQARPSYEQYFGPGTRLTVT.

The V call is TRBV9, the J call TRBJ1-3; weak D call: TRBD1 (5 bases). Germline CDR1 reads SGDLS; CDR2 reads YYNGEE. The length of the CDR3 is 13 residues. The V gene lost 3 bases and the J gene lost 4 bases, with 8 bases spanning the gap. This chain's CDR3 is CASSGRGGNTIYF. Written as DNA, the CDR3 is TGTGCCAGCAGCGGACGGGGGGGAAACACCATATATTTT.

V usage is TRBV9 and J usage is TRBJ1-5, with D hard to call. This CDR3 comprises 13 residues. Per the germline V gene, CDR1 is SGDLS and CDR2 is YYNGEE. V lost 0 bases to trimming and J lost 5 bases, with 6 bases between them. Here the CDR3 DNA reads TGTGCCAGCAGCGTAGCGCTGGATCAGCCCCAGCATTTT. Its protein is CASSVALDQPQHF.

The chain is built from TRBV5-6 and TRBJ2-7; 7 bases fit TRBD2. V shed 4 bases, J shed 7 bases, and the junction held 5 bases outside the gene matches. From germline, CDR1 is SGHDT and CDR2 YYEEEE. The CDR3 runs 12 residues. Written as DNA, the CDR3 is TGTGCCAGCAGCCCTGGGAGGGGAGAGCAGTACTTC. This translates into CASSPGRGEQYF. Complete variable domain (other parts from reference TRBV5-6 and TRBJ2-7): DAGVTQSPTHLIKTRGQQVTLRCSPKSGHDTVSWYQQALGQGPQFIFQYYEEEERQRGNFPDRFSGHQFPNYSSELNVNALLLGDSALYLCASSPGRGEQYFGPGTRLTVT.

The chain has TRBV5-1 and TRBJ2-5, with 12 bases fitting TRBD1. Germline V lookup: CDR1 SGHRS, CDR2 YFSETQ. Trimming cost V 3 bases and J 7 bases; bases outside gene matches: 13. CDR3 size: 17 residues. In nucleotides, the CDR3 is TGCGCCAGCAGCTGGACGCCCGGGACAGGGGGCTCGGGGACCCAGTACTTC. This codes for CASSWTPGTGGSGTQYF.